A single sample gave rise to the 13 T cell receptor beta chains below, sequenced in a study of blood T cells in healthy people across ages. It was with a sample-barcoded 5' primer and a J-beta primer mix that a second PCR of roughly 6 to 12 cycles was run. TCRdb passed the 5' RACE reads through MiXCR, listing each CDR3 protein once. The sample yields some 1,500,000 distinct CDR3 sequences, around 40% seen once. The sample was blood. These receptors all stem from a woman under 30 in good health.

This clonotype was found a few times. V is TRBV5-1 and J is TRBJ2-3; D unclear. Trimming took 0 bases from V and 0 from J, leaving 8 bases between them. CDR1 and CDR2 (germline): SGHRS, YFSETQ. This CDR3 has 15 amino acids. CDR3 residues: CASSLGSRSTDTQYF. The CDR3 nucleotides read TGCGCCAGCAGCTTGGGTTCACGCAGCACAGATACGCAGTATTTT.

This chain's CDR3 is CASSSGQVDQPQHF. The CDR3 DNA reads as TGCGCCAGCAGCTCCGGACAGGTGGATCAGCCCCAGCATTTT. This rearrangement joins TRBV5-1 to TRBJ1-5; TRBD1 aligns across 7 bases. The germline V gene encodes CDR1 SGHRS and CDR2 YFSETQ. This CDR3 contains 14 residues. V dropped 3 bases and J dropped 5; count of bases not matched to a gene: 5. The full variable domain, rest sourced from reference TRBV5-1 and TRBJ1-5, is KAGVTQTPRYLIKTRGQQVTLSCSPISGHRSVSWYQQTPGQGLQFLFEYFSETQRNKGNFPGRFSGRQFSNSRSEMNVSTLELGDSALYLCASSSGQVDQPQHFGDGTRLSIL.

There are a few counts of this clonotype. V gene TRBV27 combines with J gene TRBJ1-5; D is perhaps TRBD1 (5 bases). Germline loops: CDR1 MNHEY, CDR2 SMNVEV (reference sequence). The CDR3 is 16 residues long. V lost 3 bases and J lost 0, with 12 bases in between. The CDR3 here is CASSLASGHSNQPQHF. In DNA form, the CDR3 reads TGTGCCAGCAGTTTGGCGTCGGGGCATAGCAATCAGCCCCAGCATTTT.

The J gene is TRBJ2-5, the V gene TRBV29-1, with unresolved D. The CDR3 runs to 11 residues. CDR1 is SQVTM and CDR2 is ANQGSEA in the germline V gene. Deletions cut 6 bases from V and 4 bases from J, with 9 bases between. The CDR3 DNA reads as TGCAGCGTAAGGGTGGCAGAGACCCAGTACTTC. Its protein is CSVRVAETQYF.

A few counts support this clonotype. V usage is TRBV5-6 and J usage is TRBJ1-2, with D possibly matching TRBD1 (5 bases). V gave up 7 bases and J gave up 5 bases, with 21 bases separating them. This CDR3 is built from 15 residues. CDR1 and CDR2 (germline): SGHDT, YYEEEE. The CDR3 loop reads CASRARGATFYGYTF. CDR3 nucleotide sequence: TGTGCCAGCCGAGCCCGTGGGGCGACTTTTTATGGCTACACCTTC. The entire variable domain, with the rest obtained from reference TRBV5-6 and TRBJ1-2, is as follows: DAGVTQSPTHLIKTRGQQVTLRCSPKSGHDTVSWYQQALGQGPQFIFQYYEEEERQRGNFPDRFSGHQFPNYSSELNVNALLLGDSALYLCASRARGATFYGYTFGSGTRLTVV.

The rearrangement uses TRBV7-3 and TRBJ2-2, with 9 positions matching TRBD2. Trimming cost V 5 bases and J 3 bases; bases outside gene matches: 7. This CDR3 has 16 amino acids. Per the germline V gene, CDR1 is SGHTA and CDR2 is FQGTGA. CDR3 sequence reads: CASSRGGGRDTGELFF. CDR3 coding DNA: TGTGCCAGCAGCCGAGGTGGCGGGAGGGACACCGGGGAGCTGTTTTTT.

This clonotype came up a few times. V gene TRBV7-9 combines with J gene TRBJ2-3; 8 bases fit TRBD1. Looked up from germline, CDR1 is SEHNR and CDR2 is FQNEAQ (reference sequence). V lost 5 bases to trimming and J lost 2 bases; unmatched junction nucleotides: 9. This CDR3 has 16 residues. CDR3 in amino acids: CASSPAGQEITDTQYF. CDR3 in DNA: TGTGCCAGCAGCCCGGCGGGACAGGAAATCACAGATACGCAGTATTTT.

This chain connects TRBV28 to TRBJ1-4; D might be TRBD1 (6 bases). Trimming shortened V by 6 bases and J by 13 bases, and 15 bases separated the two germline ends. Germline V gene data show CDR1 as MDHEN and CDR2 as SYDVKM. The CDR3 spans 12 residues. CDR3 sequence reads: CASSTDSYGLFF. Written as DNA, the CDR3 is TGTGCCAGCAGCACGGACAGTTACGGACTGTTTTTT.

This clonotype has just a few counts. The chain uses TRBV4-2 and TRBJ2-3, with unresolved D. V was cut by 0 bases and J by 0 bases, with 4 bases left in between. Germline loops: CDR1 LGHNA, CDR2 YNFKEQ. The CDR3 has 14 amino acids. CDR3 loop: CASSQESSTDTQYF. The CDR3 DNA reads as TGTGCCAGCAGCCAAGAGTCTAGCACAGATACGCAGTATTTT.

The chain employs TRBV20-1 and TRBJ2-7; a weak D match, TRBD1 (5 bases). This CDR3 is 21 amino acids long. The germline gives CDR1 DFQATT, CDR2 SNEGSKA (reference sequence). The V and J ends lost 2 bases and 1 base respectively, with 33 bases between them. The CDR3 DNA is TGCAGTGCTAGACCATCAATGACAGAAGGCCCGGTGGTTAGTTGGTCCTACGAGCAGTACTTC. This translates into CSARPSMTEGPVVSWSYEQYF.

V and J are TRBV27 and TRBJ2-7; 7 positions match TRBD1. The trim removed 4 bases at V and 7 bases at J, leaving 7 bases unmatched. The length of the CDR3 is 13 residues. The germline CDR1 and CDR2 sequences are MNHEY and SMNVEV (reference sequence). The CDR3 protein is CASSYQGDNEQYF. The CDR3, as DNA: TGTGCCAGCAGTTACCAGGGGGACAATGAGCAGTACTTC.

This clonotype was seen a handful of times. V usage is TRBV7-2 and J usage is TRBJ1-5; no clear D gene. Germline V gene sequence: CDR1 SGHTA, CDR2 FQGNSA. CDR3 size: 18 residues. V shed 0 bases and J shed 0 bases, with 15 bases lying between them. CDR3 in DNA: TGTGCCAGCAGCTTAGCGATAGGGATAGGCCATAGCAATCAGCCCCAGCATTTT. Amino acid sequence: CASSLAIGIGHSNQPQHF.

The chain carries TRBV10-3 and TRBJ2-7; 8 bases match TRBD2. Trimming at V came to 1 base and at J to 3 bases, leaving 5 bases not matched to a gene. The V gene's germline CDR1 is ENHRY and CDR2 SYGVKD. The CDR3 is 15 residues long. Here the CDR3 reads CAISEFGSGSYEQYF. CDR3 nucleotide sequence: TGTGCCATCAGTGAGTTCGGGAGCGGGAGCTACGAGCAGTACTTC.